Listed below are T cell receptor beta chains from one sample, sequenced in a study of radiotherapy plus CTLA-4 blockade in lung cancer. Clones were sequenced by immunoSEQ multiplex PCR, and TCRdb holds only the in-frame ones, with some missing. The top ten hold approximately 0.73% of the sample, which has about 80,000 clones, roughly four fifths seen once. The sequenced sample was peripheral blood, obtained from a patient treated with radiotherapy plus ipilimumab. Receptor source: a human donor with non-small cell lung cancer who had stable disease on radiotherapy plus ipilimumab. Each CDR3 is given with its conserved first and last residue. The D gene is left open where the match is weak. The size of a clone is reported for some rows only, either as once, few or many, or as a class for expanded clones.

clone size: NA; J gene: TRBJ2-3; V gene: TRBV7-6; D gene: TRBD2; CDR3 DNA: TGTGCCAGCAGCTTAGGACTAGCGGGGGCCCAGGATACGCAGTATTTT; CDR3 protein: CASSLGLAGAQDTQYF
clone size: NA; J gene: TRBJ1-5; V gene: TRBV6-1; D gene: NA; CDR3 DNA: TGTGCCGTAGGGACGGGACAGCCCCAGCATTTT; CDR3 protein: CAVGTGQPQHF
clone size: NA; J gene: TRBJ1-5; V gene: TRBV19; D gene: NA; CDR3 DNA: TGTGCCAGTAGCCTTAGGGATCAGCCCCAGCATTTT; CDR3 protein: CASSLRDQPQHF
clone size: NA; J gene: TRBJ2-7; V gene: TRBV28; D gene: NA; CDR3 DNA: TGTGCCAGCAGTTCAACAGCGAAACGTTACGAGCAGTACTTC; CDR3 protein: CASSSTAKRYEQYF
clone size: NA; J gene: TRBJ1-1; V gene: TRBV9; D gene: NA; CDR3 DNA: TGTGCCAGCAGCGTAGGGGGGCAGGGCGCTGAAGCTTTCTTT; CDR3 protein: CASSVGGQGAEAFF
clone size: once; J gene: TRBJ1-4; V gene: TRBV6-1; D gene: NA; CDR3 DNA: TGTGCCAGCAGTGATGGTGGCTCTGAAAAACTGTTTTTT; CDR3 protein: CASSDGGSEKLFF
clone size: once; J gene: TRBJ1-2; V gene: TRBV18; D gene: TRBD1; CDR3 DNA: TGTGCCAGCTCACCACCACAGGGGGGTACCTATGGCTACACCTTC; CDR3 protein: CASSPPQGGTYGYTF
clone size: NA; J gene: TRBJ1-6; V gene: TRBV18; D gene: NA; CDR3 DNA: TGTGCCAGCTCACCGGGACAAATTAATTCACCCCTCCACTTT; CDR3 protein: CASSPGQINSPLHF
clone size: NA; J gene: TRBJ2-1; V gene: TRBV1; D gene: NA; CDR3 DNA: TGCACCAGCAGCCAAGATGAAGCAGGCTCCTACAATGAGCAGTTCTTC; CDR3 protein: CTSSQDEAGSYNEQFF
clone size: NA; J gene: TRBJ2-7; V gene: TRBV28; D gene: TRBD1; CDR3 DNA: TGTGCCAGCAGCACCGTTAACGGGGGGACAGGGGGCGTCTACGAGCAGTACTTC; CDR3 protein: CASSTVNGGTGGVYEQYF
clone size: NA; J gene: TRBJ2-7; V gene: TRBV9; D gene: TRBD2; CDR3 DNA: TGTGCCAGCAGCAAAGGGGGTAGTGCTAGCGGGAGGAACGATTACGAGCAGTACTTC; CDR3 protein: CASSKGGSASGRNDYEQYF
clone size: NA; J gene: TRBJ1-3; V gene: TRBV7-9; D gene: NA; CDR3 DNA: TGTGCCAGCAGCCAGGAAAAGGGTTCAGGAAACACCATATATTTT; CDR3 protein: CASSQEKGSGNTIYF
clone size: NA; J gene: TRBJ1-1; V gene: TRBV29-1; D gene: NA; CDR3 DNA: TGCAGCATTGACCCTCCAGGAGGGGCTGAAGCTTTCTTT; CDR3 protein: CSIDPPGGAEAFF
clone size: NA; J gene: TRBJ2-7; V gene: TRBV5-1; D gene: TRBD2; CDR3 DNA: TGCGCCAGCAGCTCGGAACAAACTAGCGCAGGGTCCTACGAGCAGTACTTC; CDR3 protein: CASSSEQTSAGSYEQYF
clone size: NA; J gene: TRBJ2-2; V gene: TRBV27; D gene: NA; CDR3 DNA: TGTGCCAGCAGTTTTAGCGGCCCGAACACCGGGGAGCTGTTTTTT; CDR3 protein: CASSFSGPNTGELFF
clone size: NA; J gene: TRBJ1-4; V gene: TRBV18; D gene: TRBD1; CDR3 DNA: TGTGCCAGCTCACCAGACAGGGGGAATGAAAAACTGTTTTTT; CDR3 protein: CASSPDRGNEKLFF
clone size: once; J gene: TRBJ1-1; V gene: TRBV7-2; D gene: NA; CDR3 DNA: TGTGCCAGCAGCCCAAGACACGGGGGATCTGAAGCTTTCTTT; CDR3 protein: CASSPRHGGSEAFF
clone size: NA; J gene: TRBJ1-3; V gene: TRBV5-6; D gene: NA; CDR3 DNA: TGTGCCAGCAGCGCGCAGGCCAACTCTGGAAACACCATATATTTT; CDR3 protein: CASSAQANSGNTIYF
clone size: NA; J gene: TRBJ2-7; V gene: TRBV6-5; D gene: TRBD1; CDR3 DNA: TGTGCCAGCAGACCTACTGGACAGGGCTCCTACGAGCAGTACTTC; CDR3 protein: CASRPTGQGSYEQYF
clone size: NA; J gene: TRBJ1-2; V gene: TRBV28; D gene: TRBD1; CDR3 DNA: TGTGCCAGCAGTTCAGAATCGGACAGGGGACTCCTCGGCTACACCTTC; CDR3 protein: CASSSESDRGLLGYTF
clone size: NA; J gene: TRBJ1-2; V gene: TRBV27; D gene: NA; CDR3 DNA: TGTGCCAGCAGCCCCGACACTAGGGCTGGCTACACCTTC; CDR3 protein: CASSPDTRAGYTF
clone size: NA; J gene: TRBJ1-1; V gene: TRBV4-1; D gene: TRBD1; CDR3 DNA: TGCGCCAGCAGCCAAAGTCCAGGGGGCTTAGCCACTGAAGCTTTCTTT; CDR3 protein: CASSQSPGGLATEAFF
clone size: NA; J gene: TRBJ1-5; V gene: TRBV2; D gene: NA; CDR3 DNA: TGTGCCAGCAAACGTCAAGGGAATAGCAATCAGCCCCAGCATTTT; CDR3 protein: CASKRQGNSNQPQHF
clone size: NA; J gene: TRBJ2-1; V gene: TRBV7-7; D gene: TRBD2; CDR3 DNA: TGTGCCAGCAGCCCGCAGGGACTAGCGGGGACGTTTGCGAAAAATGAGCAGTTCTTC; CDR3 protein: CASSPQGLAGTFAKNEQFF
clone size: once; J gene: TRBJ2-7; V gene: TRBV7-9; D gene: TRBD1; CDR3 DNA: TGTGCCAGCAGGCCAGGGACAGGGGCTGCCTACGAGCAGTACTTC; CDR3 protein: CASRPGTGAAYEQYF
clone size: NA; J gene: TRBJ1-1; V gene: TRBV6-5; D gene: NA; CDR3 DNA: TGTGCCAGCAGTTACGAGGCAGGAGTTCTCACTGAAGCTTTCTTT; CDR3 protein: CASSYEAGVLTEAFF
clone size: NA; J gene: TRBJ2-1; V gene: TRBV9; D gene: NA; CDR3 DNA: TGTGCCAGCAGCGCCCCAGGGGCGAGGCGGCGGGGGAGCTCCTACAATGAGCAGTTCTTC; CDR3 protein: CASSAPGARRRGSSYNEQFF
clone size: NA; J gene: TRBJ2-1; V gene: TRBV19; D gene: TRBD2; CDR3 DNA: TGTGCCAGTAGAAAAACTAGGACTAGCGGGGGTAATGAGCAGTTCTTC; CDR3 protein: CASRKTRTSGGNEQFF
clone size: NA; J gene: TRBJ1-1; V gene: TRBV7-3; D gene: NA; CDR3 DNA: TGTGCCAGCAGTTCGGGACATGCGAGCACTGAAGCTTTCTTT; CDR3 protein: CASSSGHASTEAFF